What follows are 3 T cell receptor beta chains derived from one specimen sequenced in a study of T-cell reconstitution after alpha-beta-depleted transplantation in children. Unique molecular identifiers were built into the TCRbeta library. TCRdb itself ran the PCR reads through MiXCR, one entry per CDR3 protein. The data contain about 980,000 distinct CDR3 sequences, roughly 29% of them seen just once; the ten biggest clones take up 25% to 35%. The sequenced sample was PBMCs, mostly from graft donor cells, obtained 360 days after TCRalphabeta/CD19-depleted stem cell transplant. These TCRs come from a boy less than two years old who had a stem cell transplant for SCID, so the T cells may come from the graft donor.

The chain joins TRBV30 to TRBJ2-3, with TRBD1 identical over 9 bases. CDR3 length: 13 amino acids. With V trimmed by 5 bases and J by 0 bases, 0 bases remained unmatched. Germline CDR1 GTSNPN, CDR2 SVGIG (reference sequence). The CDR3 DNA sequence: TGTGCCTGGGGGACAGGGAGCACAGATACGCAGTATTTT. Its protein is CAWGTGSTDTQYF.

This clonotype came up a few times. The chain joins TRBV3-1 to TRBJ1-1; 7 bases map to TRBD1. CDR1 is LGHDT and CDR2 is YNNKEL in the germline V gene (reference sequence). V was pared by 6 bases and J by 3 bases, with 7 bases of the junction left unmatched. The CDR3 sequence is 14 residues long. The CDR3: CASSLTQGHTEAFF. The CDR3 coding sequence is TGTGCCAGCAGTCTAACACAGGGGCACACTGAAGCTTTCTTT.

This clonotype was observed a single time. The chain combines TRBV4-2 with TRBJ2-1, with 8 bases matching TRBD2. Germline loops: CDR1 LGHNA, CDR2 YNFKEQ. The CDR3 has 17 residues. With V trimmed by 4 bases and J by 3 bases, 11 bases remained unmatched. Written as DNA, the CDR3 is TGTGCCAGCAGCCTGGGGGGGAGCGGGGGTATCTACAATGAGCAGTTCTTC. It translates to CASSLGGSGGIYNEQFF.